Only a few counts were recorded for the clone carrying this T cell receptor beta chain. Antigen unknown. This sample is drawn from a study of blood T cells in healthy people across ages. Sample-barcoded 5' priming and a J-beta primer mix drove a second PCR of about 6 to 12 cycles. There were at least 2.5 million CDR3-containing paired-end reads obtained from each sample. One entry per CDR3 protein, called by TCRdb with MiXCR from the 5' RACE reads. The sample lists some 1.4 million distinct CDR3 sequences, around 39% occurring once. The V segment lost 0 bases and the J segment 0 bases; nucleotides outside the gene matches: 9. Germline assignment: CDR1 MNHEY and CDR2 SVGAGI. The CDR3 extends over 18 amino acids. Whole-study findings and limits: The long-lived group displayed more naive CD4+ cells, plus higher diversity, than the aged donors did.

The receptor was derived from a woman aged 18-29 years in good health. The sample consisted of blood. This chain uses TRBV6-5 with TRBJ1-1; the match to TRBD1 covers 8 bases. CDR3 loop: CASSYSWSGDRMNTEAFF. As DNA, the CDR3 is TGTGCCAGCAGTTACTCTTGGTCGGGGGACAGGATGAACACTGAAGCTTTCTTT.